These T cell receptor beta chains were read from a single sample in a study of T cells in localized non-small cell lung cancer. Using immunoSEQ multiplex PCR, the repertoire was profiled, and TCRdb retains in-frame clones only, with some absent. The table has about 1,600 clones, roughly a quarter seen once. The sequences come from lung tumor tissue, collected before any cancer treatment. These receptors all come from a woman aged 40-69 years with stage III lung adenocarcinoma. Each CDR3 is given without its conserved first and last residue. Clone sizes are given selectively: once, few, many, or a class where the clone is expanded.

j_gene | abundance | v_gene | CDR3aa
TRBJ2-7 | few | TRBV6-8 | ASSYPHGTTKYYEQY
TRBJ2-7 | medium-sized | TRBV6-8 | ASSYSIPAGWEQY
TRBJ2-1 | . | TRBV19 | ASSPGDRENEQF
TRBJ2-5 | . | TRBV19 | ASSGPGRETQY
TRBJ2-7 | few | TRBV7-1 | ASSWDRGNEQY
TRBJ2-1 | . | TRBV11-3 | ASSLGAGMGEQF
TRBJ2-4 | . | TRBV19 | ASTPRPGIQY
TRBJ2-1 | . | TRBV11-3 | ASIARGDRLTTYNEQF
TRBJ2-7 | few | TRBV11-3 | ASSYPGGPYEQY
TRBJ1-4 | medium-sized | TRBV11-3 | ASGQLTGGPNEKLF
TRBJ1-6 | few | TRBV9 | ASSVDPQRSSPLH
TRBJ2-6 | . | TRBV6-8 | ASSYFAVHSGANVLT